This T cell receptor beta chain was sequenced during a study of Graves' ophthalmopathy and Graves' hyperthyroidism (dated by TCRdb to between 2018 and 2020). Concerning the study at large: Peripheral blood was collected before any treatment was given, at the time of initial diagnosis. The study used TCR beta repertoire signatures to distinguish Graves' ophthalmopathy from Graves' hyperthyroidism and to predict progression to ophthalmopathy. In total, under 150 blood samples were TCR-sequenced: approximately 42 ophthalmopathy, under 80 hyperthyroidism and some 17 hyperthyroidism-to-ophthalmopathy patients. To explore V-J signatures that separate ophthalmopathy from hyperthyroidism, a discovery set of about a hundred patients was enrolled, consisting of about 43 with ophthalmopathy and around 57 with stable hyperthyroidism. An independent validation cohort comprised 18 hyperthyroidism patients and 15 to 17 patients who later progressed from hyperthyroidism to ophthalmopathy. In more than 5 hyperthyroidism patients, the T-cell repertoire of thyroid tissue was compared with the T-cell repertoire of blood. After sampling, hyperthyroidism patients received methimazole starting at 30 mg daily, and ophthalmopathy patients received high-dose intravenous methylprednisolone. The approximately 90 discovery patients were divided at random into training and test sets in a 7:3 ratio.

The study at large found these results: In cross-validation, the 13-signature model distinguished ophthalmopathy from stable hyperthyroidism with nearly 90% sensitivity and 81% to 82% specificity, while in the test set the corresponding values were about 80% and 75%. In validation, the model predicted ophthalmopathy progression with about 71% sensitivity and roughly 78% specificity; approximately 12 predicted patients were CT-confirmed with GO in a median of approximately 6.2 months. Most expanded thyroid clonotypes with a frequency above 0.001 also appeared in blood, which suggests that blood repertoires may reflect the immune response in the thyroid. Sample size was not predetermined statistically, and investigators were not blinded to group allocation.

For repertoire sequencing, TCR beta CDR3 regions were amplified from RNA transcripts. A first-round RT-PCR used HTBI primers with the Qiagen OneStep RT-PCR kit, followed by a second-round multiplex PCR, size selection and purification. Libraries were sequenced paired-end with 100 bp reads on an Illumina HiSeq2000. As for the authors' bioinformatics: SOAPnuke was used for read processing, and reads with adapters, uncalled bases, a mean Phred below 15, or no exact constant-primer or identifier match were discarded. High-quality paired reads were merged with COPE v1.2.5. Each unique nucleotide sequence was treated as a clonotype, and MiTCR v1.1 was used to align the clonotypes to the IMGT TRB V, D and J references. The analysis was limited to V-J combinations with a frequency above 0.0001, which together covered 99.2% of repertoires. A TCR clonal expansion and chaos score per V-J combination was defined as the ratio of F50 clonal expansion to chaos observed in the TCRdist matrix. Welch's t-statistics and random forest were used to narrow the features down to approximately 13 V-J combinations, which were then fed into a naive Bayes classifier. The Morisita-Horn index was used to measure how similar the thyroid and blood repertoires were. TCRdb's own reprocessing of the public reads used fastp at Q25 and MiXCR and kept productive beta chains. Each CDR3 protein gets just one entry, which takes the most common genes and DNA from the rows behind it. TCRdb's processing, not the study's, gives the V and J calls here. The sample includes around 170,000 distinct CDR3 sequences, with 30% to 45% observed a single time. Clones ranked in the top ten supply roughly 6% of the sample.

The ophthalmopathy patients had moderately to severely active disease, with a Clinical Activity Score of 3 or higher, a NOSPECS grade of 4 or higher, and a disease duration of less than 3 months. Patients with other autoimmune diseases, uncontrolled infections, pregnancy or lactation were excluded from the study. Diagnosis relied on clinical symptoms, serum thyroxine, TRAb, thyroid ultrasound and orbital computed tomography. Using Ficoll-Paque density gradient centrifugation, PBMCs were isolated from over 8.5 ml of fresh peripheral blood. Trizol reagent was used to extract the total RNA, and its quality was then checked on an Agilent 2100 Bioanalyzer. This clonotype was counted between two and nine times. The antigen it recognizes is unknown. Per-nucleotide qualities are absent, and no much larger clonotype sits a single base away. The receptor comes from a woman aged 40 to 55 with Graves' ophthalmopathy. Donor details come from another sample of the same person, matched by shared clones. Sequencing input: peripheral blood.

Here the CDR3 is given as CASSREAGRETQYF. The DNA reads TGTGCCAGCAGTCGGGAGGCCGGTAGAGAGACCCAGTACTTC. The rearrangement combines TRBV6-1 with TRBJ2-7; TRBD2 matches 7 bases in the middle. The DNA matches TRBJ2-5 better at its end, which makes the J call doubtful. Measured from the cysteine to the phenylalanine, the CDR3 is 14 residues long. Only the CDR3 DNA stays, 42 bases, in frame from base 1. CDR1 MNHNS and CDR2 SASEGT were looked up in the germline V gene.